These 23 T cell receptor beta chains originate from one sample sequenced in a study of CD8+CD57+ T cells in acquired aplastic anemia. Previously, flow cytometry had revealed CD8+CD57+ cell expansion in the patients chosen for sequencing. CDR3 and TCR beta VDJ profiling relied on a genomic DNA template. MiXCR, applied by TCRdb to the reads, yields one record per CDR3 protein. The data show hundreds of thousands of distinct CDR3 sequences, around 32% seen once. Sequenced: sorted CD4+, CD8+, or CD8+CD57+ T cells (not recorded which) from PBMCs. These receptors came from a human donor with aplastic anemia.

Comment on this clonotype: This may be a read error: a much more frequent sequence differs by one nucleotide. This chain connects TRBV20-1 to TRBJ1-5; D perhaps matches TRBD1 (5 bases). The germline V and J ends were trimmed by 1 base and 11 bases, with 21 bases remaining between them. The CDR3 is made up of 15 amino acids. Germline V gene sequence: CDR1 DFQATT, CDR2 SNEGSKA (reference sequence). The CDR3 nucleotides are TGCAGTGCTAGAGCGTCCGGCAGGGACCTTGTAACCCAGCATTTT. Translation gives CSARASGRDLVTQHF.

A few counts support this clonotype. The V call is TRBV5-1, the J call TRBJ2-7; D is ambiguous. Trimming took off 1 base at V and 2 bases at J, with 16 bases between the two ends. Germline V gene sequence: CDR1 SGHRS, CDR2 YFSETQ. CDR3 length: 16 amino acids. CDR3 sequence: CASSLHQRPKPYEQYF. The DNA of the CDR3 is TGCGCCAGCAGCTTGCATCAACGGCCAAAACCCTACGAGCAGTACTTC.

This clonotype was recorded at least ten times. The chain has TRBV10-1 and TRBJ2-3; weak D call: TRBD1 (6 bases). Germline V gene data show CDR1 as WNHNN and CDR2 as SYGVQD (reference sequence). The V gene lost 2 bases and the J gene lost 2 bases, with 11 bases spanning the gap. CDR3 length: 15 amino acids. The CDR3 region has the DNA TGCGCCAGCAGTGAGCTGGGGGCCCACACAGATACGCAGTATTTT. It yields the protein CASSELGAHTDTQYF.

This clonotype was counted many times. The rearrangement joins TRBV19 to TRBJ1-1, with 7 nucleotides matching TRBD1. The CDR3 sequence is 13 residues long. Germline loops: CDR1 LNHDA, CDR2 SQIVND (reference sequence). With 9 bases clipped from V and 5 bases from J, the junction kept 9 bases outside the gene matches. The CDR3 region has the DNA TGTGCCAGCGGACAGGCTTTAGAGACTGAAGCTTTCTTT. Translated: CASGQALETEAFF.

On this clonotype: This is likely a read error, given that the CDR3 carries no conserved phenylalanine or tryptophan at its end. It is unclear where the CDR3 begins or ends on the DNA, so no DNA is shown, and the CDR3 is as TCRdb lists it. The chain links TRBV7-9 to TRBJ2-5; the table's TRBD1 call for D was not verified on the DNA. Germline assignment: CDR1 SEHNR and CDR2 FQNEAQ (reference sequence). The CDR3 has 11 amino acids, counting both end residues. CDR3 region: CASSLGQGLYL.

The gene calls are TRBV7-3 and TRBJ2-1; 8 bases are shared with TRBD2. The germline V gene encodes CDR1 SGHTA and CDR2 FQGTGA. J gave up 1 base and V 1 base, and 6 bases lay outside the gene matches. The CDR3 loop spans 17 amino acids. The CDR3 sequence: CASSLSGTSGSYNEQFF. CDR3 in DNA: TGTGCCAGCAGCTTAAGCGGAACTAGCGGTTCCTACAATGAGCAGTTCTTC. The full variable domain, its missing parts supplied by reference TRBV7-3 and TRBJ2-1, is GAGVSQTPSNKVTEKGKYVELRCDPISGHTALYWYRQSLGQGPEFLIYFQGTGAADDSGLPNDRFFAVRPEGSVSTLKIQRTERGDSAVYLCASSLSGTSGSYNEQFFGPGTRLTVL.

This clonotype has a count of ten or more. CDR3 residues: CASSTRVTEAFF. Here the CDR3 DNA reads TGTGCCAGTAGTACCAGGGTAACTGAAGCTTTCTTT. V usage is TRBV19 and J usage is TRBJ1-1; the D gene is possibly TRBD1 (5 bases). Trimming removed 4 bases from V and 5 bases from J, with 8 bases in between. CDR3 length equals 12 residues. Germline V gene data show CDR1 as LNHDA and CDR2 as SQIVND (reference sequence).

This clonotype has ten or more counts. The rearrangement joins TRBV15 to TRBJ1-3; TRBD1 is a possible D gene (5 bases). The germline V gene encodes CDR1 LNHNV and CDR2 YYDKDF (reference sequence). This CDR3 spans 15 amino acids. Between the trimmed V and J ends, which lost 3 bases and 0 bases, there was a span of 9 bases. As DNA, the CDR3 is TGTGCCACCAGCAGGACAGTGTTCTCTGGAAACACCATATATTTT. Protein: CATSRTVFSGNTIYF.

This clonotype showed up just a few times. The CDR3 DNA sequence: TGTGCCAACCCTAGTCTCAGCCAGGGGTCTGGGGCCAACGTCCTGACTTTC. Translated, it gives CANPSLSQGSGANVLTF. The chain employs TRBV19 and TRBJ2-6; a possible D gene is TRBD1 (6 bases). V was trimmed by 10 bases and J by 1 base, leaving 20 bases between them. The CDR3 runs 17 residues. The germline V gene encodes CDR1 LNHDA and CDR2 SQIVND (reference sequence).

Many counts were recorded for this clonotype. The chain joins TRBV14 to TRBJ1-1, with D uncertain. The V and J ends lost 0 bases and 10 bases respectively, with 15 bases between them. Germline V gives CDR1 SGHDN, CDR2 FVKESK. The CDR3 is 14 amino acids. The CDR3 loop is CASSQDRRRSGAFF. Written as DNA, the CDR3 is TGTGCCAGCAGCCAAGATCGCAGGCGATCAGGAGCTTTCTTT.

The rearrangement links TRBV2 to TRBJ2-7; 7 bases fit TRBD1. V shed 7 bases and J 5 bases; nucleotides not matched to a gene: 8. From germline, CDR1 is SNHLY and CDR2 FYNNEI. The CDR3 has 13 amino acids. The CDR3 here is CASKSDRVNEQYF. The DNA for the CDR3 is TGTGCCAGCAAAAGTGACAGGGTCAACGAGCAGTACTTC.

This clonotype has at least ten counts. This sequence joins TRBV20-1 and TRBJ2-7; 9 nucleotides match TRBD2. Looked up from germline, CDR1 is DFQATT and CDR2 is SNEGSKA (reference sequence). V shed 0 bases, J shed 3 bases, and the junction held 6 bases outside the gene matches. CDR3 length equals 15 residues. DNA of the CDR3: TGCAGTGCTAGAGATTTCGGCGGGAGGGGCTACGAGCAGTACTTC. It encodes CSARDFGGRGYEQYF.

About this clonotype: A much larger clone sits a single nucleotide away, making a read error possible. The chain has TRBV19 and TRBJ1-1; TRBD1 is a possible D gene (5 bases). The CDR3 has 13 amino acids. Germline V gene lookup returns CDR1 LNHDA and CDR2 SQIVND (reference sequence). The germline V and J ends were trimmed by 6 bases and 2 bases, with 10 bases remaining between them. The CDR3 nucleotides are TGTGCCAGTAGGGCCGGGGCAAACACTGAAGCTTTCTTT. It encodes CASRAGANTEAFF.

This clonotype was counted at least ten times. This sequence joins TRBV20-1 and TRBJ1-1; 8 bases are shared with TRBD1. The CDR3 runs 13 residues. The germline V gene has CDR1 DFQATT and CDR2 SNEGSKA (reference sequence). Germline trimming cut 3 bases from V and 3 bases from J; bases unmatched to any gene: 3. The DNA for the CDR3 is TGCAGTGCTAGTCGGACAGGGTACACTGAAGCTTTCTTT. Translated, it gives CSASRTGYTEAFF.

This rearrangement joins TRBV30 to TRBJ1-5; the match to TRBD1 covers 9 bases. Unmatched junction bases numbered 3, after V lost 3 bases and J lost 6 bases. CDR3 length: 13 residues. Germline CDR1 reads GTSNPN; CDR2 reads SVGIG (reference sequence). In DNA form, the CDR3 reads TGTGCCTGGAGCACAGGGGGCCGTCAGCCCCAGCATTTT. It specifies CAWSTGGRQPQHF.

This clonotype showed up just a few times. This chain joins TRBV11-2 and TRBJ2-1; D is unresolved. The CDR3 sequence is 15 residues long. The V end lost 0 bases, the J end lost 2 bases, and 8 bases lay between the germline ends. Germline assignment: CDR1 SGHAT and CDR2 FQNNGV. CDR3 nucleotide sequence: TGTGCCAGCAGCTTAGATTTTGGAGCCTACAATGAGCAGTTCTTC. This gives the protein CASSLDFGAYNEQFF.

This clonotype was detected a few times. The chain carries TRBV2 and TRBJ1-4; D is perhaps TRBD1 (5 bases). Trimming left V 6 bases short and J 7 bases short, with 15 bases between. The CDR3 loop spans 14 amino acids. From germline, CDR1 is SNHLY and CDR2 FYNNEI. CDR3 amino acids: CASRWDGLSEKLFF. CDR3 DNA sequence: TGTGCCAGCAGGTGGGACGGCTTGAGTGAAAAACTGTTTTTT.

This chain uses TRBV11-2 with TRBJ1-3; a weak D match, TRBD1 (5 bases). The CDR3 extends over 17 amino acids. Germline V gives CDR1 SGHAT, CDR2 FQNNGV. Trimming pared 2 bases from V and 0 bases from J, leaving 14 bases between. Written as DNA, the CDR3 is TGTGCCAGCAGCTTACGTCCCAGGGCCGCCTCTGGAAACACCATATATTTT. Translating it yields CASSLRPRAASGNTIYF. Complete variable domain (other parts from reference TRBV11-2 and TRBJ1-3): EAGVAQSPRYKIIEKRQSVAFWCNPISGHATLYWYQQILGQGPKLLIQFQNNGVVDDSQLPKDRFSAERLKGVDSTLKIQPAKLEDSAVYLCASSLRPRAASGNTIYFGEGSWLTVV.

The genes are TRBV6-2 or TRBV6-3 and TRBJ2-3; possible D gene TRBD1, 5 bases. V lost 4 bases and J 4 bases, leaving 12 bases between the germline ends. There are 14 residues in the CDR3. The germline V gene encodes CDR1 MNHEY and CDR2 SVGEGT. This CDR3 is CASSSPQVSDTQYF. The DNA of the CDR3 is TGTGCCAGCAGTTCTCCACAGGTGTCAGATACGCAGTATTTT.

This clonotype was observed a handful of times. CDR3 nucleotides: TGTGCCAGCAGCCAGGCCCCAGGCTATGGCTACACCTTC. This codes for CASSQAPGYGYTF. The chain carries TRBV7-9 and TRBJ1-2, with D uncertain. V was pared by 5 bases and J by 4 bases, with 11 bases between. There are 13 residues in the CDR3. In germline, CDR1 is SEHNR, CDR2 FQNEAQ (reference sequence).

As concerns this clonotype: Relative to the germline gene, one junction end is altered; a read error may explain this. The chain recombines TRBV7-9 with TRBJ2-1, with D unclear. The CDR3 runs 11 residues. Germline-derived CDR1 and CDR2 are SEHNR and FQNEAQ (reference sequence). The CDR3 region is CASSLNNEQSF. The DNA of the CDR3 is TGTGCCAGCAGCTTAAATAATGAGCAGTCCTTC. The full variable domain, in which reference TRBV7-9 and TRBJ2-1 provide the parts outside the CDR3, is DTGVSQNPRHKITKRGQNVTFRCDPISEHNRLYWYRQTLGQGPEFLTYFQNEAQLEKSRLLSDRFSAERPKGSFSTLEIQRTEQGDSAMYLCASSLNNEQSFGPGTRLTVL.

This clonotype was seen a few times. The chain carries TRBV12-3 or TRBV12-4 and TRBJ1-5, with 11 bases matching TRBD1. The V gene end was trimmed by 5 bases and the J gene end by 5 bases; junction bases not matched to a gene: 11. This CDR3 contains 17 residues. DNA of the CDR3: TGTGCCAGCAGTCCTCATCTGGGACAGGGGGGTTATCAGCCCCAGCATTTT. Amino acids: CASSPHLGQGGYQPQHF.

In this sample, this clonotype turned up many times. The chain recombines TRBV19 with TRBJ1-4; D is ambiguous. The CDR3 runs 13 residues. Between the trimmed V and J ends, which lost 0 bases and 8 bases, there was a span of 7 bases. Germline V lookup: CDR1 LNHDA, CDR2 SQIVND (reference sequence). The CDR3 nucleotides are TGTGCCAGTAGTATAGAGACGATGGAAAAACTGTTTTTT. It translates to CASSIETMEKLFF.